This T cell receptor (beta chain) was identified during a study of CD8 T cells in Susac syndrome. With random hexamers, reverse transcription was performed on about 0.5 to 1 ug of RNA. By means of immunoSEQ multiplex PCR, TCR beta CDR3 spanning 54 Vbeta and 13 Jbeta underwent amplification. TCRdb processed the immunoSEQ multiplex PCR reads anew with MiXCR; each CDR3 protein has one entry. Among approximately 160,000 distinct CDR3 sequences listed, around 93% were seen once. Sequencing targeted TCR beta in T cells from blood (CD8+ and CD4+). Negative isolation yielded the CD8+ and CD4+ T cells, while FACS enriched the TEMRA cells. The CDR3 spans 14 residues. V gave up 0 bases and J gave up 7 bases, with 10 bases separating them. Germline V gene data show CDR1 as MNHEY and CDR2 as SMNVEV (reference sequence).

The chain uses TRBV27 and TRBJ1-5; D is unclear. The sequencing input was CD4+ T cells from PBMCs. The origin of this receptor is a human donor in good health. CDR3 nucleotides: TGTGCCAGCAGTTTATCGCCGGGGTGGCAGCCCCAGCATTTT. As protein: CASSLSPGWQPQHF.